The rows below give T cell receptor beta chains drawn from one sample of a study of T cells after posttransplantation cyclophosphamide. Libraries were prepared by immunoSEQ multiplex PCR; TCRdb keeps only in-frame clonotypes and omits some of them. Sampling found 42,000 or so clones, none seen once. Sequencing input: PBMCs. These receptors were collected from a woman aged 50 to 60 in good health and a related stem cell transplant donor. CDR3s include the opening cysteine and the closing phenylalanine or tryptophan. D genes are given only for firm matches. Clone sizes are given selectively: once, few, many, or a class where the clone is expanded.

V,D,size,J,CDR3,DNA
TRBV18,.,many,TRBJ1-5,CASSDTFQGQQPQHF,TGTGCCAGCTCCGATACGTTTCAGGGGCAGCAGCCCCAGCATTTT
TRBV5-1,.,many,TRBJ1-1,CASSEQVNTEAFF,TGCGCCAGCAGCGAACAAGTAAACACTGAAGCTTTCTTT
TRBV7-9,.,many,TRBJ2-3,CASSSGPGTGTDTQYF,TGTGCCAGCAGCTCGGGACCCGGGACTGGCACAGATACGCAGTATTTT
TRBV5-6,TRBD2,many,TRBJ2-2,CASSQGTSTGELFF,TGTGCCAGCAGCCAGGGGACTAGCACCGGGGAGCTGTTTTTT
TRBV5-4,TRBD1,many,TRBJ2-2,CASSIGTVTGELFF,TGTGCCAGCAGCATCGGGACAGTAACCGGGGAGCTGTTTTTT
TRBV4-2,.,many,TRBJ1-5,CASSQEGQGRDQPQHF,TGTGCCAGCAGCCAAGAAGGGCAGGGGCGGGATCAGCCCCAGCATTTT
TRBV19,.,many,TRBJ2-1,CASSIRGSYNEQFF,TGTGCCAGTAGTATAAGGGGGTCCTACAATGAGCAGTTCTTC
TRBV7-3,.,many,TRBJ2-3,CASSPGFSDTQYF,TGTGCCAGCAGCCCCGGGTTTTCAGATACGCAGTATTTT
TRBV7-3,.,few,TRBJ2-7,CASSPQTGFSYEQYF,TGTGCCAGCAGCCCCCAGACAGGTTTCTCCTACGAGCAGTACTTC
TRBV18,TRBD1,few,TRBJ2-7,CASSPGTGVYEQYF,TGTGCCAGCTCACCAGGGACAGGAGTCTACGAGCAGTACTTC
TRBV7-3,TRBD1,many,TRBJ2-1,CASSALTGAGEQFF,TGTGCCAGCAGCGCCCTAACAGGGGCTGGTGAGCAGTTCTTC
TRBV10-1,TRBD1,many,TRBJ1-1,CASTATGSTEAFF,TGCGCCAGCACTGCGACAGGGAGCACTGAAGCTTTCTTT
TRBV5-4,.,many,TRBJ1-6,CASSAASSSYNSPLHF,TGTGCCAGCAGCGCGGCGTCGAGCTCCTATAATTCACCCCTCCACTTT
TRBV5-6,.,few,TRBJ1-2,CASSSRYRASSYGYTF,TGTGCCAGCAGCTCGCGCTACAGGGCGTCCAGCTATGGCTACACCTTC
TRBV11-2,TRBD1,many,TRBJ1-2,CASSPGTTGGRSYGYTF,TGTGCCAGCAGCCCGGGGACCACAGGGGGCCGTAGCTATGGCTACACCTTC
TRBV2,TRBD1,many,TRBJ1-5,CASGQGGNQPQHF,TGTGCCAGCGGACAGGGAGGCAATCAGCCCCAGCATTTT
TRBV9,.,many,TRBJ2-7,CASSVGGLPSYEQYF,TGTGCCAGCAGCGTAGGGGGACTGCCGTCCTACGAGCAGTACTTC
TRBV5-4,.,many,TRBJ2-7,CASSFGTAITSAGGTYEQYF,TGTGCCAGCAGCTTTGGGACAGCAATCACTAGCGCGGGGGGTACCTACGAGCAGTACTTC
TRBV6-1,TRBD1,many,TRBJ1-4,CASKGGGTVNEKLFF,TGTGCCAGCAAGGGGGGCGGGACAGTTAATGAAAAACTGTTTTTT
TRBV5-1,.,many,TRBJ2-1,CASSLGRGNEQFF,TGCGCCAGCAGCTTGGGCAGGGGAAATGAGCAGTTCTTC
TRBV28,.,many,TRBJ2-7,CASSPGSSYEQYF,TGTGCCAGCAGTCCCGGGTCCTCCTACGAGCAGTACTTC
TRBV19,.,many,TRBJ1-2,CASSSRGATYGYTF,TGTGCCAGTAGTAGCCGCGGGGCAACATATGGCTACACCTTC
TRBV25-1,TRBD1,many,TRBJ2-7,CASSGTGGTYEQYF,TGTGCCAGCAGTGGGACAGGGGGAACCTACGAGCAGTACTTC
TRBV27,.,few,TRBJ2-3,CASSLGTSSSTDTQYF,TGTGCCAGCAGTTTGGGGACTTCTTCTAGCACAGATACGCAGTATTTT
TRBV5-1,TRBD1,many,TRBJ2-7,CASSWGTGGSYEQYF,TGCGCCAGCAGCTGGGGGACAGGGGGCAGTTACGAGCAGTACTTC
TRBV18,.,many,TRBJ2-2,CASSPPTGGNTGELFF,TGTGCCAGCTCACCACCCACAGGTGGGAACACCGGGGAGCTGTTTTTT
TRBV7-2,TRBD1,many,TRBJ2-2,CASRTGTDTGELFF,TGTGCCAGCCGCACCGGGACAGACACCGGGGAGCTGTTTTTT
TRBV7-9,.,many,TRBJ2-7,CASSLSYQSYEQYF,TGTGCCAGCAGCTTAAGTTACCAGTCCTACGAGCAGTACTTC
TRBV20-1,.,many,TRBJ2-7,CSARQGSEQYF,TGCAGTGCTAGACAGGGGAGCGAGCAGTACTTC
TRBV7-2,TRBD2,many,TRBJ2-2,CASSLYGSGYTGELFF,TGTGCCAGCAGCTTATACGGTAGCGGGTACACCGGGGAGCTGTTTTTT
TRBV7-8,TRBD1,.,TRBJ2-3,CASSQTGSEWHGTQYF,TGTGCCAGCAGCCAGACAGGGTCGGAGTGGCACGGTACGCAGTATTTT
TRBV6-4,TRBD1,many,TRBJ2-3,CASSELGTGKGTQYF,TGTGCCAGCAGTGAGCTGGGGACAGGGAAGGGCACGCAGTATTTT
TRBV4-1,TRBD2,many,TRBJ2-2,CASSQGLPAGGLLNTGELFF,TGCGCCAGCAGCCAAGGATTGCCAGCGGGGGGGCTTCTTAACACCGGGGAGCTGTTTTTT